Detailed here is one T cell receptor (beta chain). What this receptor recognizes is not known. No base quality information exists; no much larger clone differs at one position. The library was generated by the immunoSEQ multiplex PCR assay. For the multiplex PCR, a mixture combining 60 forward primers for TCR Vbeta segments and 13 reverse primers for TCR Jbeta segments was used. A multiplex PCR assay on genomic DNA amplified the CDR3 region of rearranged TCR beta genes. The Illumina HiSeq System was used to sequence the amplified TCR beta libraries as 87-base-pair reads. The original pipeline was this. A later analysis counted about 80 million unique TCR beta chains across the 550 to 750 repertoires, and some 11 million of these chains were shared by at least two donors. Raw reads were error-corrected and collapsed into unique sequences by a nearest-neighbor algorithm in which closely related sequences were merged to remove PCR and sequencing errors. CDR3 sequences were aligned to IMGT reference sequences to assign V, D and J gene segments. Each retained sequence needed at least a six-nucleotide match to both a V gene segment and a J gene segment. A rearrangement counted as productive if the CDR3 had no stop codons and remained in frame with V and J, and every other rearrangement counted as non-productive. Following IMGT convention, CDR3 was defined as the stretch from the second conserved V-encoded cysteine to the conserved J-encoded phenylalanine. The earlier analysis of around 640 of the donors excluded sequences that lacked an unambiguous match to a single V gene segment. In an earlier analysis of almost 600 of the donors, a V segment was called functional when productive rearrangements were above 56.7%, and segregating when the standard deviation between donors exceeded 5%. A statistical classification framework was built for diagnosing cytomegalovirus status from the catalog of TCR beta chain sequences. A later analysis assigned V and J genes by comparing TCR nucleotide sequences with IMGT/GENE-DB human TR gene sequences. A later analysis assigned CDR3 sequences and most-parsimonious VDJ recombination scenarios with the TCRdist pipeline. A later analysis defined each TCR beta chain by its CDR3 amino acid sequence plus V-gene family, and excluded reads lacking a unique V-gene family. As a way to deal with suspected cross-contamination and a sequencing artifact, a later analysis dropped hundreds of nucleotide sequences that were highly shared and had low generation probability. In a later analysis, a clonal expansion index for each public chain was calculated from normalized within-repertoire ranks of inferred template counts. In a later analysis, generation probabilities were computed with a VDJ recombination model fitted to out-of-frame rearrangements, and the resulting probabilities were checked against IGoR. A later analysis scored TCR-TCR, TCR-HLA and TCR-CMV co-occurrence with hypergeometric tests, applying a repertoire-size bias correction to TCR pairs. False discovery rates were estimated in a later analysis by permuting HLA or CMV assignments 20 times. In a later analysis, co-occurring TCRs were grouped with DBSCAN, and TCRdist sequence similarity was added when clustering was performed within HLA-allele-positive subsets. Repertoires with fewer than 30,000 or more than 120,000 public chains were left out of co-occurrence clustering, as were a few repertoires with anomalous nucleotide sharing. This immuneACCESS table, as held by TCRdb, lists in-frame sequences with V and J called but not all clones. Of the missing ones, under half trace to an unresolved V gene in checked studies; the others have no known cause. The V and J calls and clone size were taken over from that table, and D and trimming were inferred from the DNA. Here the sample has 150,000 or so clones; under 85% occur a single time. The ten biggest clones cover around 1.3% of the sample.

These data come from a study of cytomegalovirus exposure and HLA in healthy donors (TCRdb year 2017). At the level of the whole study: In an earlier analysis of some 610 of the donors, less than 350 Gb of sequence data and about 110 million unique TCR beta sequences from roughly 180 million T cells were reported. An early release that covered fewer than 750 HLA-typed donors contained approximately 300 gigabases of sequencing data and roughly 84 million unique TCR sequences. The genetic ancestry cluster associated with self-reported Caucasian donors included 80% to 90% of the 350 to 500 genotyped donors. The study was designed to test whether signatures of past pathogen exposure could be identified by cataloging public T cell receptors. The T cell repertoires of several hundred subjects were profiled by immunosequencing and related to cytomegalovirus serostatus. A separate validation cohort of about 110 different subjects was used in addition to the roughly 620-subject first cohort. To predict cytomegalovirus infection status, the study combined high-throughput TCR immunosequencing, statistical association of individual TCRs with disease status, and machine learning. To study patterns of TCR occurrence, a later analysis re-analyzed previously published TCR beta repertoires from 666 donors and added high-resolution HLA genotyping. Rather than drawing on any new phenotypic data, the later analysis identified candidate immune exposures from TCR beta sequences and the way those sequences occurred across donors. An earlier analysis of 587 of the donors used high-throughput TCR beta sequencing to judge whether each TCR beta V gene segment behaved as functional or pseudogenic. Alongside the repertoire data, information on donor age, sex, ethnicity and CMV serostatus was compiled. A later genetic analysis took genome-wide SNP genotypes for about 65% of the 666 donors and used that subset as a discovery cohort. Every discovery cohort repertoire had been produced on one sequencing platform. Both class I and class II loci were covered by HLA typing, at four-digit resolution. The number of donors typed differed by locus, with about 629-640 for A, B, C, DRB1 and DQB1, around 560 for DQA1, over 600 for DPA1, and approximately 470 for DPB1. A handful of DR-DQ haplotypes were handled as single units for association and clustering because linkage in the cohort was strong. Among some 400 genotyped donors of the cohort, an average of approximately 240,000 unique TCR beta nucleotide sequences was sequenced per donor, of which about 18% were non-productive. Beyond this particular receptor, the publication reports: A later analysis found that TCR association rates varied across HLA loci, with DRB1 alleles showing the most associated TCRs and HLA-C alleles the fewest. Most CMV-associated TCR beta chains appeared to be HLA-restricted in a later analysis, and the HLA associations seemed to be driven largely by CMV exposure. The sequencing pipeline was judged likely to have produced a cluster of highly shared sequence variants as a technical artifact. The study listed 164 TCR beta chains as associated with cytomegalovirus. When HLA alleles, especially DR and DQ, strongly co-occurred, TCR associations were difficult to assign to individual alleles. Only TCR beta chains were sequenced in this cohort, and the absence of alpha or paired-chain data limited detectable features. Compared with the roughly 600-donor mean, donors in an Asian-associated ancestry cluster had fewer N-insertions in productive TCRs, according to a later genetic analysis. A further reported finding was that TCR beta sequences accurately predicted the HLA-A and HLA-B alleles for most subjects in the first cohort. A later analysis reported that several top co-occurrence clusters appeared linked to parvovirus B19, influenza, CMV and Epstein-Barr virus. A later genetic analysis associated a missense DCLRE1C variant with V-gene and J-gene trimming of TCR beta chains, and an independent cohort replicated the association. Presence/absence analyses assumed roughly uniform sequencing depth across donors, an assumption that may not hold. In a later analysis, HLA-associated TCR beta chains were found to be more clonally expanded and to have lower generation probabilities than equally common non-associated chains. According to the authors, the approach could potentially be generalized to other disease states and immunological phenotypes. The classifier was reported to diagnose cytomegalovirus status with high specificity and sensitivity in both the original cohort and the validation cohort. Linkage disequilibrium might explain the correlated functional status among segregating V segments, but an unknown experimental factor could not be ruled out. In a later analysis, more than 15,000 TCR beta sequences were associated with specific HLA alleles at a false discovery rate of 0.05. In an earlier analysis of approximately 590 of the donors, most TCR beta V segments were observed in productive rearrangements about 87% or about 30% of the time, broadly matching IMGT annotations. Across donors, most TCR sequences were observed very rarely, whereas some public TCRs were present in many individuals. CMV serostatus was the only immune exposure information available for the cohort. Because the 87-base-pair reads could not distinguish some IMGT-functional V segments, including TRBV6-2 and TRBV6-3, those segments were excluded. Because some donors lacked HLA typing at each locus, the association tests relied only on the typed subset. A few of the identified cytomegalovirus-associated TCR beta chains were confirmed in vitro to be specific for cytomegalovirus antigens. The earlier analysis of 587 of the donors excluded roughly 17 rarely observed V segments, including chromosome 9 orphons, because counts were too low.

The germline V gene gives CDR1 as MDHEN and CDR2 as SYDVKM. The CDR3 runs 14 amino acids, cysteine and phenylalanine included. This entry keeps only the CDR3 DNA: 42 bases, framed from base 1. Germline trimming amounts to 3 bases on V and 4 bases on J, with 2 as the count of junction bases outside the gene matches. The cohort comprised approximately 700 healthy bone marrow donors. At the time of sampling, all cohort members were nominally healthy, though unrecorded immune exposures were likely present. The donor tested CMV seronegative, placing the donor among the 350 to 400 seronegative members of the cohort. Each donor provided a peripheral blood sample, and peripheral blood mononuclear cells were used for TCR beta sequencing. The Qiagen DNeasy Blood Extraction Kit was used to extract genomic DNA from the blood cell samples.

Specimen: PBMCs. The chain joins TRBV28 to TRBJ2-1; 8 central nucleotides agree with TRBD1. This TCR was recovered from a woman aged 25 to 39 in good health and CMV-seronegative. The encoded CDR3 is CASSFGDRYNEQFF. The nucleotide sequence is given as TGTGCCAGCAGTTTCGGGGACAGGTACAATGAGCAGTTCTTC.